A selection of T cell receptor beta chains follows, all from one sample in a study of blood T cell repertoires in COVID-19. Measured with immunoSEQ multiplex PCR; TCRdb has only the in-frame clones, and not every one. The table lists around 300,000 clones, just under 90% of them singletons, with 6.3% in the top ten. The sample was peripheral blood. Source of these receptors: a woman in her 50s with COVID-19, enrolled during active disease. The CDR3 runs from the conserved cysteine through the conserved F or W. A D gene is named only where the DNA matches it firmly. Clone size is shown for a subset of rows, as once, few, many or a class of expanded clone.

j_call v_call d_call clone_size cdr3_nt cdr3_aa
TRBJ2-4 TRBV11-3 NA NA TGTGCCAGCAGCATCTTTACCCCTACCGGACTAAGCGGTTCCAAAAACATTCAGTACTTC CASSIFTPTGLSGSKNIQYF
TRBJ2-2 TRBV28 TRBD2 NA TGTGCCGCCCGGGGGGGGGACAAGGGCACCGGGGAGCTGTTTTTT CAARGGDKGTGELFF
TRBJ1-5 TRBV7-9 TRBD1 NA TGTGCCAGCACCCCTGGAACAGGGGCTCAGCCCCAGCATTTT CASTPGTGAQPQHF
TRBJ1-2 TRBV28 NA NA TGTGCCAGCAGGACAGTTACCAACTATGGCTACACCTTC CASRTVTNYGYTF
TRBJ2-1 TRBV14 NA NA TGTGCCAGCAGCCAAGCGAGCGGTGAGCAGTTCTTC CASSQASGEQFF
TRBJ2-7 TRBV2 NA NA TGTGCCAGCAGTCAACCTCTCCTGGGGCCTTCCTACGAGCAGTACTTC CASSQPLLGPSYEQYF
TRBJ2-1 TRBV24-1 TRBD1 NA TGTGCCACCAGTGATTTTGGACAGGGGAAGGATGAGCAGTTCTTC CATSDFGQGKDEQFF
TRBJ2-2 TRBV4-1 NA NA TGCGCCAGCAGCCGAGCCCCCAGGGGAAACACCGGGGAGCTGTTTTTT CASSRAPRGNTGELFF
TRBJ1-4 TRBV5-1 TRBD1 NA TGCGCCAGCAGCGTAAGACAGGGGGAAAAACTGTTTTTT CASSVRQGEKLFF
TRBJ1-3 TRBV12-5 TRBD1 NA TGTGCTAGTGGTTTCCTAGGGACAGGGGGGGTAGGAAACACCATATATTTT CASGFLGTGGVGNTIYF
TRBJ1-1 TRBV29-1 TRBD1 NA TGCAGCGGGGACAGGGTGAACACTGAAGCTTTCTTT CSGDRVNTEAFF
TRBJ2-5 TRBV9 NA NA TGTGCCAGCAGCGTAAGAGGAGGGTACCAAGAGACCCAGTACTTC CASSVRGGYQETQYF
TRBJ2-7 TRBV6-5 TRBD2 few TGTGCCACTAGCGGGAGATTCTCCTACGAGCAGTACTTC CATSGRFSYEQYF
TRBJ2-3 TRBV6-2/TRBV6-3 NA NA TGTGCCAGCAGTTACTCCGGCGGGTGGACAGATACGCAGTATTTT CASSYSGGWTDTQYF
TRBJ2-5 TRBV6-1 TRBD2 NA TGTGCCAGCAGTGAATCTCGGTCCCGGTCTAGCGGGATCAGTTTAGGAGAGACCCAGTACTTC CASSESRSRSSGISLGETQYF
TRBJ1-4 TRBV6-5 NA few TGTGCCAGCTGCAGGTTTGACGAAAAACTGTTTTTT CASCRFDEKLFF
TRBJ2-7 TRBV11-3 NA few TGTGCCAGCAGCCCTCGAGGGGGGGGCTACGAGCAGTACTTC CASSPRGGGYEQYF
TRBJ2-6 TRBV19 TRBD2 NA TGTGCCAGTAGTATTGGACTAGCCCAGACTGGGGCCAACGTCCTGACTTTC CASSIGLAQTGANVLTF
TRBJ2-1 TRBV27 TRBD2 once TGTGCCAGCAGTTTAAAGACTAGCGGGATCTACAATGAGCAGTTCTTC CASSLKTSGIYNEQFF
TRBJ2-2 TRBV24-1 TRBD2 once TGTGCCACTTCTAGCGGGGGGAACACCGGGGAGCTGTTTTTT CATSSGGNTGELFF
TRBJ1-2 TRBV6-1 NA NA TGTGCCAGCAGTGAATCCCCCGGACAGAACTATGGCTACACCTTC CASSESPGQNYGYTF
TRBJ2-2 TRBV5-8 NA NA TGTGCCAGCAGCCGTAGACTAGTGAACACCGGGGAGCTGTTTTTT CASSRRLVNTGELFF
TRBJ1-2 TRBV27 TRBD1 NA TGTGCCAGCAGAACGAATACCGGGACAGGCGTCTATGGCTACACCTTC CASRTNTGTGVYGYTF
TRBJ2-1 TRBV30 TRBD2 NA TGTGCCTCAACTAAAAGCGGCGGGAGTTCCTACAATGAGCAGTTCTTC CASTKSGGSSYNEQFF
TRBJ2-1 TRBV4-1 TRBD1 NA TGCGCCAGCAGCCAAGGACCCCAAATGGGACAGGGGGGACGGGAGCAGTTCTTC CASSQGPQMGQGGREQFF
TRBJ2-7 TRBV9 NA once TGTGCCAGCAGCGTAGGCGATTCCTACGAGCAGTACTTC CASSVGDSYEQYF
TRBJ2-3 TRBV6-5 NA NA TGTGCCAGTAGGGGGAGCGGATTAGATACGCAGTATTTT CASRGSGLDTQYF
TRBJ2-7 TRBV18 NA NA TGTGCCAGCTCACCCCGGGACAAATACGAGCAGTACTTC CASSPRDKYEQYF
TRBJ1-1 TRBV6-5 NA NA TGTGCCAGCAGCAACAGGGTTCTCACTGAAGCTTTCTTT CASSNRVLTEAFF
TRBJ2-5 TRBV24-1 TRBD1 NA TGTGCCACCAGTGAGACTGGACAGGGGGCGGAGACCCAGTACTTC CATSETGQGAETQYF
TRBJ2-1 TRBV19 TRBD2 NA TGTGCCAGTAGTATACTCGTGGCGGGAGGTGGTAATGAGCAGTTCTTC CASSILVAGGGNEQFF
TRBJ2-3 TRBV5-1 NA NA TGCGCCAGCAGCGGGACTTTAAGCACAGATACGCAGTATTTT CASSGTLSTDTQYF
TRBJ2-1 TRBV5-4 NA few TGTGCCAGCAGCTTCAATTCGGGATCAAACAATGAGCAGTTCTTC CASSFNSGSNNEQFF
TRBJ2-7 TRBV7-9 TRBD1 NA TGTGCCAGCAGCCAAAAACAGGGGCAGGGCAACTACGAGCAGTACTTC CASSQKQGQGNYEQYF
TRBJ2-1 TRBV19 TRBD1 NA TGTGCCAGTAGTGGACAGGGCCTTTACAATGAGCAGTTCTTC CASSGQGLYNEQFF